Given below is one TCR beta chain in context. The data were taken from a study of blood T cell repertoires in COVID-19. In the study overall: From the United States, Italy and Spain came samples of acute and convalescent COVID-19.

Study members were between about 18 and 95 years old and lived in approximately 25 US regions. Assay: immunoSEQ multiplex PCR; the TCRdb copy retains only in-frame clones and omits some. The sample lists fewer than 250,000 clones; around 87% were seen once. V lost 0 bases, J lost 3 bases, and 9 bases lay in between. This CDR3 comprises 14 residues. Germline values: CDR1 LGHNA, CDR2 YNFKEQ. The sequence derives from a man under 40 in a cohort exposed to, infected with or recovered from COVID-19 (not recorded which). The rearrangement joins TRBV4-2 to TRBJ2-7, with no clear D. Material for sequencing was PBMCs or T cells enriched from blood (not recorded which). CDR3 bases: TGTGCCAGCAGCCAAGATCGAACATACTACGAGCAGTACTTC. Translating gives CASSQDRTYYEQYF.